Sequencing of this TCR beta chain was carried out in a study of blood T cell repertoires in COVID-19. Study at large: COVID-19 samples, acute and convalescent, were from the United States, Italy and Spain. In each case, the material was cDNA or gDNA derived from T cells, B-cell-depleted T cells, or PBMCs.

Per the original data handling: Nucleated cell counts were estimated from reference gene primer amplification. Using immunoSEQ multiplex PCR, the repertoire was profiled, and TCRdb retains in-frame clones only, with some absent. D and trimming come from the DNA, and the V and J calls and clone size come from that table. Of around 190,000 clones listed, approximately 91% are singletons. Seattle participants joined during active infection and were tracked over time. The V gene end was trimmed by 5 bases and the J gene end by 4 bases; junction bases not matched to a gene: 4. The CDR3 runs 14 residues. From germline, CDR1 is MDHEN and CDR2 SYDVKM.

The source of this sequence is a man in his fifties with COVID-19, enrolled during active disease. The V gene is TRBV28, the J gene TRBJ2-3, with TRBD1 matching over 9 bases. Sequencing was performed on peripheral blood. The CDR3 DNA reads as TGTGCCAGCAGTGGGGACAGGGAGGCAGATACGCAGTATTTT. Translated: CASSGDREADTQYF.